This TCR beta chain was recorded in a study of T cells in Graves' hyperthyroidism and ophthalmopathy. CDR3 size: 12 residues. Per the germline V gene, CDR1 is DFQATT and CDR2 is SNEGSKA (reference sequence). The V gene end was trimmed by 2 bases and the J gene end by 9 bases; junction bases not matched to a gene: 3. TCR beta CDR3 sequences were amplified from RNA transcripts. TCR CDR3 underwent first-round RT-PCR with the HTBI primer set. TCRdb processed the multiplex PCR reads anew with MiXCR; each CDR3 protein has one entry. The sample contains 300,000 or so distinct CDR3 sequences, roughly 20% of which appear only once. Notes on the study in general: Most expanded thyroid clonotypes above 0.001 recurred in blood.

The hyperthyroidism was newly diagnosed and had lasted under 2 months; the patients were aged 18 to 65. Each diagnosis was grounded in clinical symptoms, serum thyroxine and TRAb, thyroid ultrasound, and orbital computed tomography. PBMCs came from more than 8.5 ml fresh peripheral blood. This clonotype occurred many times. Its antigen is as yet unknown. The genes are TRBV20-1 and TRBJ2-1; 8 bases align to TRBD2. This clonotype was obtained from a woman between 50 and 59 years old with Graves' hyperthyroidism. Sequencing was done on a sample of blood. The CDR3 DNA sequence: TGCAGTGCTAGACGTAGCGGGGCTGAGCAGTTCTTC. Its translation: CSARRSGAEQFF.